What follows is one TCR beta chain and its context. Samples underwent the assay at deep level. Only in-frame clones appear in the TCRdb table, and some are missing; sequencing was by immunoSEQ multiplex PCR. The repertoire holds millions of clones, with approximately 95% as singletons. This entry is derived from a study of shared clonotypes between healthy human individuals. Germline assignment: CDR1 SGHKS and CDR2 YYEKEE (reference sequence). V lost 2 bases and J lost 0, with 11 bases in between. The CDR3 is 16 amino acids. What was sequenced was naive CD4+ T cells from PBMCs. Specified subset: CD45RA+ positively selected. The V and J genes are TRBV5-5 and TRBJ1-4, with D unclear. The clonotype comes from a young man in good health. Some clones in this sample may be carry-over from other donors' samples. This CDR3 reads CASSLANSATNEKLFF. The CDR3 nucleotides read TGTGCCAGCAGCTTAGCTAACAGTGCAACTAATGAAAAACTGTTTTTT.